This T cell receptor (beta chain) was captured in a study of spatial heterogeneity in lung cancer. To note about this clonotype: As yet, its antigen is unknown.

The presence of a unique molecular identifier marked each TCR cDNA molecule. Each CDR3 protein gets one entry after TCRdb re-called the 5' RACE reads with MiXCR. The sample holds some 10,000 distinct CDR3 sequences; roughly 13% are singletons and the top ten take over 30%. Described time point: sample taken at primary tumor resection. Donation came from roughly 72 patients with untreated early-stage non-small cell lung cancer. The CDR3 contains 14 residues. The ends lost 6 bases at V and 6 bases at J; junction bases unmatched: 7. Germline V gene sequence: CDR1 MNHEY, CDR2 SVGEGT. Regarding the study as a whole: Mutation counts in tumors were tracked by counts of expanded intratumoral alpha and beta TCRs.

Sequencing used lung tumor tissue, obtained at surgery. The rearrangement uses TRBV6-2 or TRBV6-3 and TRBJ2-2; 7 positions match TRBD1. The clonotype originates from a male donor with early-stage non-small cell lung cancer. The CDR3, as DNA: TGTGCCAGCAGATTACAGGGGATGGCCGGGGAGCTGTTTTTT. It translates to CASRLQGMAGELFF.